Given below is one TCR beta chain in context. Its target antigen remains unknown. The record has no base qualities; no much larger clone is one base away. These data come from a study of PD-L1 blockade in urothelial cancer (dated by TCRdb to between 2016 and 2019). Describing the broader study: Therapy was started at some point between 2014 and 2016 for all patients, and atezolizumab 1,200 mg was administered intravenously every 3 weeks. An ECOG performance status of 0 or 1 was recorded for the patients, and 0 to 3 prior chemotherapy regimens had been received by the patients. Tumor samples yielded a median of roughly 1,400 T cells and 1,000 to 1,200 unique TCRs, with median clonality around 0.096 and T cell proportion 0.097 to 0.1. Under 30 patients had pretreatment blood TCR-seq, around 25 had at least one posttreatment blood collection, and around 25 had tumor TCR-seq. Durable clinical benefit was defined as progression-free survival longer than 6 months, and TCR features were also tested against progression-free and overall survival. Five patients were left out of tumor TCR analyses because tumors from two patients failed quality control and three patients had no tumor available. In the same patients who had TCR sequencing, pretreatment tumors also underwent whole exome sequencing and RNA sequencing. Somatic, immune and clinical correlates of response to PD-L1 blockade with atezolizumab in urothelial cancer were the focus of an exploratory multi-omic analysis. Roughly 10 patients achieved durable clinical benefit and fewer than 25 did not. About 85% of the 29 patients were identified as males with urothelial cancer of bladder origin, and a prior smoking history was reported by 18 of 29 patients. Pretreatment tumor samples, along with matched peripheral blood collected serially before and after atezolizumab treatment, underwent TCR sequencing.

Taken from cysteine to phenylalanine, the CDR3 has 11 residues. Only the CDR3 DNA stays, 33 bases, in frame from base 1. The V end loses 0 bases and the J end loses 11 bases, and a stretch of 10 bases separates them. As encoded in the germline V gene (reference sequence), CDR1 is GTSNPN while CDR2 is SVGIG. Points the paper makes about the study in general: The tumor samples were FFPE and were not collected immediately before treatment, and because only one sample per patient was used, heterogeneity may have been missed. Among patients with durable benefit, tumor-associated TCR clones showed greater expansion in peripheral blood 3 weeks after treatment started (n ≈ 23, p = 0.022). Small sample size (n ≈ 28) and many exploratory analyses mean the results are intended to be hypothesis-generating. The proportion of tumor-infiltrating T lymphocytes was higher in patients with durable benefit (n of about 25, Mann-Whitney p = 0.047).

This sample's time point label indicates: pretreatment tumor sample. A total of 25 to 30 patients with locally advanced or metastatic urothelial carcinoma, treated at Memorial Sloan Kettering on a trial protocol, made up the cohort. Every piece of tumor tissue used for sequencing was obtained before atezolizumab dosing. The Qiagen DNeasy Blood extraction kit was used to purify genomic DNA from total PBMCs and from tumor samples. To estimate absolute template abundance from read counts, synthetic TCR analog templates were spiked into each PCR. For FFPE tumors, housekeeping genes were amplified and quantified so that usable DNA could be estimated and T cell fraction could be computed. TCRbeta CDR3 regions were amplified from genomic DNA with bias-controlled V and J gene primers using the immunoSEQ assay. Sequencing of rearranged TCRbeta segments was done at approximately 20X coverage. Turning to the authors' computational methods: Clustering was used to correct sequencing errors, and CDR3s were annotated against IMGT so that V, D and J genes could be assigned. Out-of-frame and stop-codon sequences were excluded, and only productive TCRbeta rearrangements were used in downstream analyses. Clonality was computed as one minus Shannon entropy normalized by the log of the number of unique productive sequences. Clones differing between time points or between blood and tumor were identified by Fisher's exact test with Benjamini-Hochberg correction at adjusted p below 0.01. Entries here come from immuneACCESS through TCRdb and include only in-frame sequences with V and J called. Some clones fail to appear in such tables; in the studies checked, an unresolved V gene covers under half of the shortfall, and the cause of the remainder is unknown. The V and J calls and clone size are taken from that table; D and trimming were inferred from the DNA. In all, the sample holds 1,300 or so clones, and less than 50% of those were seen once. The ten largest clones add up to 7.6% of the sample.

The sequence is built from TRBV30 and TRBJ1-1, and perhaps TRBD1 as D gene, on 5 matching bases. The receptor was isolated from a man between 60 and 75 years old with urothelial cancer. Material: tumor tissue, obtained before atezolizumab (anti-PD-L1) treatment. The CDR3 amino acid sequence is: CAWSVSREAFF. DNA sequence: TGTGCCTGGAGTGTTAGCAGGGAGGCTTTCTTT.